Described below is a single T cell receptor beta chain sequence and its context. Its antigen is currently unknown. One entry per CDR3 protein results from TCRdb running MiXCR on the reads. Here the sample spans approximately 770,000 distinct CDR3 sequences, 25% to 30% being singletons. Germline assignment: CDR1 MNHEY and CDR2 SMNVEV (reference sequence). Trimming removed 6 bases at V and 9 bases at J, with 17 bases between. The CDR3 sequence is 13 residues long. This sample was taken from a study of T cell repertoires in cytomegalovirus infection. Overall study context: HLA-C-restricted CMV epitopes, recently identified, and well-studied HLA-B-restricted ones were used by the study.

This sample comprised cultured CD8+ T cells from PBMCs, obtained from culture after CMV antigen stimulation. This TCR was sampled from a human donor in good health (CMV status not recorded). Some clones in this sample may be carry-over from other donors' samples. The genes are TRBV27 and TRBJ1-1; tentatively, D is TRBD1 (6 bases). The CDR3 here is CASRRLHRDQAFF. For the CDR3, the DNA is TGTGCCAGCAGACGCCTCCACAGGGATCAAGCTTTCTTT.